This T cell receptor beta chain was retrieved from a study of long-term antiretroviral therapy in people with HIV (dated by TCRdb to 2021 to 2024). The study in broad terms: Collection of the earliest samples took place about a decade ahead of the 2015 WHO recommendation for immediate ART, at a time when ART was typically delayed until CD4 counts fell. A retrospective serial study tested whether ART initiation and durable HIV suppression were associated with changes in peripheral blood TRB repertoire composition and diversity. A total of about 180 cryopreserved PBMC samples were contributed to the cohort by 30 adults with confirmed HIV infection, with samples collected serially over a mean of 6 years (range 1-12). Eleven of the 30 participants with HIV were female. No cross-contamination during QIAcube processing was seen in test extractions of a monoclonal T-cell line run alongside around 30 polyclonal samples. Paper-wide results and their limitations: At every time point, the repertoire was dominated by expanded TRB clones first identified before ART initiation, although this dominance fluctuated and, in many PLHIV, declined after ART. Since PBMC availability was limited, sequencing covered only the TCR beta chain, with no alpha chain pairing. Inferences about post-ART repertoire changes were limited because no data were available on ART adherence, viral resistance or therapy changes. The samples span the years 2004 to 2017, and the ART regimens used may be less effective than current regimens. Starting ART was linked to a significant rise in TRB diversity, yet even with long-term ART the diversity remained significantly lower than in transplant donor controls. CDR3 length ranges in HIV repertoires were narrower than in controls, and network structure suggested an antigen-experienced repertoire with only a slight naive shift after ART. Unsorted PBMC were profiled instead of sorted CD4+ and CD8+ T cells because pre-ART samples had limited cell numbers.

Concerning this clone itself: It has no known antigen specificity. Base qualities were left out, and no much larger clone turns up one base away.

The immunoSEQ hsTCRB v3.0 assay was used at survey level resolution for TRB variable region sequencing. The targeted TRB sequencing depth was roughly 40,000-55,000 T-cell genomes per sample. TRB libraries were pooled and sequenced on an Illumina MiSeq using a v3 150-cycle kit. Per the original workflow: Repertoire analysis was performed in R inside a reproducible Nextflow workflow that covered QC, data transformation and analysis. LymphoSeq2, an R package for exploring AIRR-Seq data, was used to implement custom analyses. A handful of samples yielding fewer than 5000 total TRB sequences were excluded, leaving about 190 analyzed HIV repertoires. Of the approximately 190 retained HIV repertoires, approximately 60 were collected before and more than 120 after ART initiation. Each repertoire was downsampled to 5000 TRB nucleotide sequences, and summary statistics were averaged across 100 downsampling iterations. The analysis kept only TRB sequences whose CDR3 regions were at least seven amino acids long. Diversity was measured with a Shannon entropy-derived clonality score and the Gini coefficient. In repertoire networks, the top 5000 CDR3 amino acid sequences were linked whenever an edit distance of one separated two sequences. Antigen specificity groups and MHC restriction were predicted for TRB CDR3 amino acid sequences with GLIPH2. To flag known associations with CMV, EBV, HIV or tissue antigens, CDR3 amino acid sequences were compared against VDJdb and McPAS-TCR. Pre-ART, post-ART and control groups were compared with Wilcoxon signed-rank tests and Holm-Bonferroni correction. Held by TCRdb, this immuneACCESS table contains in-frame sequences only and omits some clones. Under half of the omission traces to an unresolved V gene where checked; the cause of the rest is unknown. Clone size and the V and J calls come from that table; the DNA yielded D and trimming. This sample is represented by about 10,000 clones; 70% to 90% of them were singletons. The ten top clones hold roughly 15% of the sample.

V drops 5 bases and J drops 4 bases, leaving 5 bases in between. The CDR3 contains 12 residues, cysteine and phenylalanine counted. Only the CDR3 part of the read is kept: 36 bases, read in frame from the first base. CDR1 and CDR2 are read off the germline V gene as SGHTA and FQGNSA. To be included, a participant needed at least one PBMC sample from before ART initiation plus at least two post-ART samples. All participants with HIV were treated in the United States of America. Before DNA extraction, cryopreserved samples of about 0.95-10 million PBMC were thawed and then washed. At the time of the earliest PBMC sample, participants with HIV were aged between about 20 and 54 years. PBMC samples were contributed by each participant from 1-4 timepoints before ART initiation and 2-8 timepoints after ART initiation, with a median of 7 samples. For every participant, serial HIV viral load, CD4+ T-cell count, ART history and demographic data were obtained. Using a Qiagen kit on a QIAcube, genomic DNA was extracted from unsorted PBMC, with samples processed in batches of 12.

The V and J segments used are TRBV7-2 and TRBJ1-4; no confident D gene assignment can be made. The sequences come from unsorted PBMCs, collected 0.7 years after starting antiretroviral therapy. The sequence was collected from a man in his forties with HIV. The CDR3 reads as follows: CASSGFNEKLFF. At the DNA level, the sequence is TGTGCCAGCAGCGGTTTTAATGAAAAACTGTTTTTT.